This T cell receptor (beta chain) is drawn from a study of T cells in narcolepsy. Across the whole study: Patients with NT1 or NT2 and healthy control donors were enrolled. Overall study findings and caveats: Autoreactive clonotypes reportedly recurred in blood of same and different patients, not controls. In some patient and control memory CD4+ samples, autoreactive clones were absent.

As concerns this clone: Its matching antigen is unknown.

Measured with immunoSEQ multiplex PCR; TCRdb has only the in-frame clones, and not every one. The sample holds about 33,000 clones, about nine tenths seen once. This CDR3 region has 13 residues. Trimming removed 3 bases from V and 6 bases from J, with 12 bases in between. Germline V gene lookup returns CDR1 KGHSH and CDR2 LQKENI. The chain carries TRBV18 and TRBJ2-7; possible D gene TRBD1, 5 bases. The sample comprised CD45RA- memory CD4+ T cells from PBMCs. The TCR sequence derives from a human donor with narcolepsy. The CDR3 sequence is CASSPPTASEQYF. CDR3 sequence (DNA): TGTGCCAGCTCACCCCCGACAGCATCCGAGCAGTACTTC.